These 10 T cell receptor beta chains were all obtained from the same sample, sequenced in a study of cytomegalovirus exposure and HLA in healthy donors. Some clones are missing from TCRdb's copy, which holds only in-frame ones; the method was immunoSEQ multiplex PCR. The sample contains some 140,000 clones, about 86% of which appear only once. The sequenced sample was PBMCs. Every receptor here comes from a young man in good health and CMV-seronegative.

This clone was recorded once. The chain links TRBV10-2 to TRBJ1-2; a possible D gene is TRBD1 (6 bases). Trimming pared 4 bases from V and 5 bases from J, leaving 11 bases between. Germline lookup yields CDR1 WSHSY and CDR2 SAAADI. The CDR3 totals 13 residues. The DNA for the CDR3 is TGCGCCAGCAGTGGGGGGCCTTCTTATGGCTACACCTTC. This encodes CASSGGPSYGYTF.

The rearrangement joins TRBV27 to TRBJ2-7; TRBD1 matches at 9 bases. Germline V lookup: CDR1 MNHEY, CDR2 SMNVEV (reference sequence). The V segment lost 5 bases and the J segment 7 bases; nucleotides outside the gene matches: 6. The CDR3 has 13 amino acids. As DNA, the CDR3 is TGTGCCAGCAGTCCCGGGACAGGGAGTGAGCAGTACTTC. Protein sequence: CASSPGTGSEQYF.

V is TRBV10-3 and J is TRBJ2-7; tentative D call: TRBD2 (6 bases). The V gene's germline CDR1 is ENHRY and CDR2 SYGVKD. Trimming took 6 bases from V and 5 from J, leaving 17 bases between them. The CDR3 runs 14 residues. The CDR3 region is CAISLEGLGNEQYF. CDR3 DNA sequence: TGTGCCATCAGCCTGGAGGGCCTCGGGAACGAGCAGTACTTC.

CDR3 in DNA: TGTGCCAGTACACCGGGACTAGCGGGGGACGGGGAGACCCAGTACTTC. The encoded protein is CASTPGLAGDGETQYF. V is TRBV19 and J is TRBJ2-5; the match to TRBD2 covers 14 bases. Germline assignment: CDR1 LNHDA and CDR2 SQIVND (reference sequence). CDR3 length equals 16 residues. The J segment lost 5 bases and the V segment lost 7 bases, leaving 9 bases of the junction unmatched.

This clone was picked up one time. The rearrangement uses TRBV4-1 and TRBJ1-5; D is possibly TRBD1 (5 bases). The germline V gene has CDR1 MGHRA and CDR2 YSYEKL. This CDR3 comprises 15 residues. V was cut by 0 bases and J by 3 bases, with 9 bases left in between. In DNA, the CDR3 is TGCGCCAGCAGCCAAGATTCCAGGGACAATCAGCCCCAGCATTTT. Translation: CASSQDSRDNQPQHF.

The gene calls are TRBV12-2 and TRBJ2-5; the table names TRBD2, a call not compared with the DNA. TRBV12-2 is classified as a pseudogene. The CDR3 runs 16 residues. The CDR3: CASRSGLAGAGETQYF. The CDR3 DNA is TGTGCAAGTCGCTCAGGACTAGCGGGGGCAGGGGAGACCCAGTACTTC.

The V call is TRBV7-2, the J call TRBJ2-1; no reliable D call. Germline CDR1 reads SGHTA; CDR2 reads FQGNSA. V gave up 2 bases and J gave up 15 bases, with 17 bases separating them. The CDR3 spans 13 residues. The CDR3 loop is CASSLNILAGWFF. The CDR3 region has the DNA TGTGCCAGCAGCTTAAACATACTGGCAGGTTGGTTCTTC. Combining the CDR3 with reference TRBV7-2 and TRBJ2-1 gives the whole variable domain GAGVSQSPSNKVTEKGKDVELRCDPISGHTALYWYRQSLGQGLEFLIYFQGNSAPDKSGLPSDRFSAERTGGSVSTLTIQRTQQEDSAVYLCASSLNILAGWFFGPGTRLTVL.

The chain is built from TRBV5-8 and TRBJ2-7; no clear D gene. Germline-derived CDR1 and CDR2 are SGHTS and YDEGEE. The CDR3 runs 11 residues. V lost 0 bases to trimming and J lost 4 bases, with 2 bases between them. The CDR3 here is CASSLAYEQYF. CDR3 nucleotide sequence: TGTGCCAGCAGCTTGGCGTACGAGCAGTACTTC.

This clone was seen a handful of times. This chain uses TRBV5-1 with TRBJ1-6; TRBD1 aligns across 7 bases. V was pared by 0 bases and J by 10 bases, with 7 bases of the junction left unmatched. This CDR3 region has 15 residues. Germline CDR1 is SGHRS and CDR2 is YFSETQ. CDR3 DNA: TGCGCCAGCAGCTTGGGGGTAGGGGGCAACTCACCCCTCCACTTT. This codes for CASSLGVGGNSPLHF.

This chain uses TRBV21-1 with TRBJ1-2; no check of the table's D call, TRBD1, against the DNA was made. TRBV21-1 constitutes a pseudogene. The CDR3 has 17 residues. Written as DNA, the CDR3 is TGTGCCAGCAGCATAGCGGGACAGGGACACCCTAACTATGGCTACACCTTC. Its translation: CASSIAGQGHPNYGYTF.